The 23 T cell receptor beta chains presented below share a single source sample, sequenced in a study of T cells in Graves' hyperthyroidism and ophthalmopathy. What was amplified from RNA transcripts were TCR beta CDR3 regions. Primed by the HTBI set, a first-round RT-PCR was run on the TCR CDR3. TCRdb itself ran the multiplex PCR reads through MiXCR, one entry per CDR3 protein. This sample carries hundreds of thousands of distinct CDR3 sequences, around 42% of them seen once, and the ten largest clones take roughly 8.2%. Sequencing used peripheral blood or thyroid tissue (not recorded which). The receptors derive from a woman aged 18-29 years with Graves' hyperthyroidism.

This chain connects TRBV5-1 to TRBJ1-1, with TRBD1 as a possible D gene (5 bases). V was clipped by 0 bases and J by 2 bases, with 11 bases between them. Germline V gene data show CDR1 as SGHRS and CDR2 as YFSETQ. The CDR3 extends over 15 amino acids. The CDR3 sequence is CASSLAGFSNTEAFF. The CDR3 bases are TGCGCCAGCAGCTTGGCAGGGTTTTCCAACACTGAAGCTTTCTTT.

Ten or more counts support this clonotype. The CDR3 nucleotides are TGTGCCAGCGGGAGGGGATCTGGGGCCAACGTCCTGACTTTC. Translated: CASGRGSGANVLTF. The chain employs TRBV9 and TRBJ2-6; 7 nucleotides line up with TRBD2. V lost 7 bases and J lost 1; bases outside the gene matches: 2. CDR3 length equals 14 residues. Looked up from germline, CDR1 is SGDLS and CDR2 is YYNGEE.

This clonotype was found once. The chain has TRBV19 and TRBJ2-1; TRBD2 is a possible D gene (6 bases). The V end lost 8 bases, the J end lost 5 bases, and 13 bases lay between the germline ends. The CDR3 loop spans 13 amino acids. Looked up from germline, CDR1 is LNHDA and CDR2 is SQIVND (reference sequence). The CDR3 bases are TGTGCCAGTCGACTAGGCGGGGACAATGAGCAGTTCTTC. This codes for CASRLGGDNEQFF.

The rearrangement uses TRBV12-3 or TRBV12-4 and TRBJ1-1, with unresolved D. The V end lost 3 bases, the J end lost 0 bases, and 8 bases lay between the germline ends. This CDR3 spans 14 amino acids. DNA of the CDR3: TGTGCCAGCAGTTTCGGTAATTTGAACACTGAAGCTTTCTTT. Its protein is CASSFGNLNTEAFF.

The table lists this clonotype with a count of one. The chain has TRBV25-1 and TRBJ1-1, with 8 bases aligning to TRBD1. The V gene end was trimmed by 8 bases and the J gene end by 7 bases; junction bases not matched to a gene: 6. Germline values: CDR1 MGHDK, CDR2 SYGVNS. The CDR3 runs 12 residues. Here the CDR3 DNA reads TGTGCCAGCGACAGGGGCGGAGTTGAAGCTTTCTTT. This sequence encodes CASDRGGVEAFF.

The rearrangement joins TRBV10-3 to TRBJ1-6; the match to TRBD1 covers 9 bases. V shed 8 bases and J 6 bases; nucleotides not matched to a gene: 5. This CDR3 contains 14 residues. From germline, CDR1 is ENHRY and CDR2 SYGVKD. The DNA of the CDR3 is TGTGCCATCGGACAGGGACAGGGTAATTCACCCCTCCACTTT. It specifies CAIGQGQGNSPLHF.

The chain combines TRBV2 with TRBJ1-5; D remains ambiguous. The CDR3 is made up of 15 amino acids. Germline V lookup: CDR1 SNHLY, CDR2 FYNNEI. V was clipped by 6 bases and J by 2 bases, with 14 bases between them. This chain's CDR3 is CASSQGRRGNQPQHF. The CDR3, as DNA: TGTGCCAGCAGCCAAGGTCGCAGAGGCAATCAGCCCCAGCATTTT.

The V call is TRBV25-1, the J call TRBJ1-2; no clear D. The germline V gene has CDR1 MGHDK and CDR2 SYGVNS. With 8 bases removed from V and 1 base from J, the gap between germline ends came to 8 bases. The CDR3 is 12 residues long. The CDR3 bases are TGTGCCAGCCGCGCAAGTAACTATGGCTACACCTTC. Translation: CASRASNYGYTF.

V gene TRBV29-1 combines with J gene TRBJ1-1; 8 positions agree with TRBD1. Germline CDR1 and CDR2: SQVTM and ANQGSEA. Losses at the gene ends were 7 bases for V and 5 bases for J; bases not matched to a gene: 6. The CDR3 has 12 amino acids. In DNA, the CDR3 is TGCAGCGGGGGACAGGTTGGGACTGAAGCTTTCTTT. Encoded protein: CSGGQVGTEAFF.

This clonotype was recorded a few times. J is TRBJ1-1 and V is TRBV2; 7 nucleotides match TRBD1. The CDR3 contains 14 residues. The V gene end was trimmed by 5 bases and the J gene end by 4 bases; junction bases not matched to a gene: 7. Germline loops: CDR1 SNHLY, CDR2 FYNNEI. This CDR3 reads CASSQTGPGTEAFF. CDR3 nucleotides: TGTGCCAGCAGTCAGACAGGGCCGGGCACTGAAGCTTTCTTT. Full variable domain (missing parts from reference TRBV2 and TRBJ1-1): EPEVTQTPSHQVTQMGQEVILRCVPISNHLYFYWYRQILGQKVEFLVSFYNNEISEKSEIFDDQFSVERPDGSNFTLKIRSTKLEDSAMYFCASSQTGPGTEAFFGQGTRLTVV.

The sample holds one count of this clonotype. V and J are TRBV20-1 and TRBJ1-5; D is possibly TRBD1 (5 bases). This CDR3 contains 16 residues. The germline CDR1 and CDR2 sequences are DFQATT and SNEGSKA (reference sequence). The germline V and J ends were trimmed by 0 bases and 7 bases, with 19 bases remaining between them. For the CDR3, the DNA is TGCAGTGCTAGAGATAGCCGGCAGGGCCTTAGACAGCCCCAGCATTTT. Translation: CSARDSRQGLRQPQHF.

This clonotype was detected many times. An end of the junction does not agree with germline; a read error may underlie this. The V and J genes are TRBV5-1 and TRBJ1-1, with 7 bases identical to TRBD1. Germline V gene data show CDR1 as SGHRS and CDR2 as YFSETQ. The length of the CDR3 is 14 residues. CDR3 region: CASSLGGLNTEAFF. Here the CDR3 DNA reads TGTGCCAGCAGCTTAGGGGGCTTGAACACTGAAGCTTTCTTT.

This clonotype was seen once. This chain links TRBV10-3 with TRBJ2-1, with D possibly being TRBD2 (6 bases). The V and J ends lost 2 bases and 0 bases respectively, with 20 bases between them. This CDR3 spans 19 amino acids. CDR1 is ENHRY and CDR2 is SYGVKD in the germline V gene. In DNA, the CDR3 is TGTGCCATCAGTGAGCTTTGGAGCGGGCCCGATAGCTCCTACAATGAGCAGTTCTTC. Amino acids: CAISELWSGPDSSYNEQFF.

The rearrangement joins TRBV2 to TRBJ1-1; weak D call: TRBD1 (6 bases). This CDR3 region has 15 residues. V dropped 6 bases and J dropped 1 base, with 15 bases sitting between them. Germline V gene data show CDR1 as SNHLY and CDR2 as FYNNEI. CDR3 DNA sequence: TGTGCCAGCAGCTTCGCTGTGGACAGGAACACTGAAGCTTTCTTT. It encodes CASSFAVDRNTEAFF.

CDR3 sequence (DNA): TGTGCCAGCAGGAGGGAGGACCTTTCTGAAGCTTTCTTT. Residues: CASRREDLSEAFF. The chain uses TRBV25-1 and TRBJ1-1; no reliable D call. V was trimmed by 6 bases and J by 6 bases, leaving 14 bases between them. The CDR3 runs 13 residues. CDR1 is MGHDK, CDR2 SYGVNS, per germline. The whole variable domain, filled in from reference TRBV25-1 and TRBJ1-1, reads EADIYQTPRYLVIGTGKKITLECSQTMGHDKMYWYQQDPGMELHLIHYSYGVNSTEKGDLSSESTVSRIRTEHFPLTLESARPSHTSQYLCASRREDLSEAFFGQGTRLTVV.

The chain has TRBV20-1 and TRBJ2-2; no definite D call. Germline assignment: CDR1 DFQATT and CDR2 SNEGSKA (reference sequence). The CDR3 contains 15 residues. Deletions cut 1 base from V and 3 bases from J, with 12 bases between. Here the CDR3 reads CSARAWARDTGELFF. CDR3 sequence (DNA): TGCAGTGCTAGAGCGTGGGCTAGAGACACCGGGGAGCTGTTTTTT.

V is TRBV29-1 and J is TRBJ2-7; 8 positions agree with TRBD1. With 6 bases clipped from V and 2 bases from J, the junction kept 12 bases outside the gene matches. The CDR3 loop spans 15 amino acids. The germline CDR1 and CDR2 sequences are SQVTM and ANQGSEA. The CDR3 DNA reads as TGCAGCGTCCCTATAGCGGACAGGGAACCCTACGAGCAGTACTTC. It encodes CSVPIADREPYEQYF.

In its sample, this clonotype was seen a few times. The chain joins TRBV7-8 to TRBJ2-5, with D possibly matching TRBD2 (5 bases). The CDR3 sequence is 16 residues long. V gave up 0 bases and J gave up 0 bases, with 11 bases separating them. The germline V gene encodes CDR1 SGHVS and CDR2 FQNEAQ. The CDR3 DNA sequence: TGTGCCAGCAGCTTAGCGGGAGAGGCCGACCAAGAGACCCAGTACTTC. This sequence encodes CASSLAGEADQETQYF.

Of note for this clonotype: A much larger clone is a single base away; this may be a read error. The V call is TRBV14, the J call TRBJ1-2; tentative D call: TRBD1 (6 bases). CDR3 length: 15 amino acids. CDR1 is SGHDN and CDR2 is FVKESK in the germline V gene. The CDR3 reads CASSPGGEANYGYAF. The CDR3 DNA sequence: TGTGCCAGCAGCCCCGGGGGCGAGGCTAACTATGGCTACGCCTTC.

This clonotype occurred many times. The CDR3 DNA sequence: TGTGCCATCAGTGAGTCTCGGGCAGGGCAAATGAACACTGAAGCTTTCTTT. Protein sequence: CAISESRAGQMNTEAFF. This sequence joins TRBV10-3 and TRBJ1-1; the D gene is possibly TRBD1 (5 bases). CDR1 and CDR2 (germline): ENHRY, SYGVKD. The CDR3 has 17 amino acids. V dropped 0 bases and J dropped 0 bases, with 14 bases sitting between them.

This clonotype was observed many times. The chain couples TRBV29-1 to TRBJ1-2; D is ambiguous. CDR3 length: 11 residues. Germline V gene sequence: CDR1 SQVTM, CDR2 ANQGSEA. V was clipped by 0 bases and J by 6 bases, with 5 bases between them. The CDR3 bases are TGCAGCGTTGAAGAACTGCATGGCTACACCTTC. This encodes CSVEELHGYTF.

This chain links TRBV7-9 with TRBJ2-5, with 7 bases matching TRBD2. V shed 3 bases, J shed 2 bases, and the junction held 6 bases outside the gene matches. Germline values: CDR1 SEHNR, CDR2 FQNEAQ (reference sequence). This CDR3 has 15 residues. The CDR3 spells CASSLGGVKQETQYF. The CDR3 bases are TGTGCCAGCAGCTTGGGGGGGGTCAAACAAGAGACCCAGTACTTC. The complete variable domain, with remaining parts taken from reference TRBV7-9 and TRBJ2-5, reads DTGVSQNPRHKITKRGQNVTFRCDPISEHNRLYWYRQTLGQGPEFLTYFQNEAQLEKSRLLSDRFSAERPKGSFSTLEIQRTEQGDSAMYLCASSLGGVKQETQYFGPGTRLLVL.

The chain links TRBV14 to TRBJ2-5, with 10 bases matching TRBD1. CDR1 and CDR2 (germline): SGHDN, FVKESK. There are 17 residues in the CDR3. J gave up 5 bases and V 1 base, and 10 bases lay outside the gene matches. The CDR3 DNA sequence: TGTGCCAGCAGCCAAGCCGACAGGGGGCAGTATAGGGAGACCCAGTACTTC. Its translation is CASSQADRGQYRETQYF.